This record looks at one TCR beta chain sequence and its context. Its target is unknown. At cycle 4 day 1, cycle 7 day 1, and baseline, blood was sampled. This record comes from a study of OX40 agonist ivuxolimab in advanced cancers. General observations from the study: Expanded peripheral T-cell antigen specificity went undetermined.

Using immunoSEQ multiplex PCR, the repertoire was profiled, and TCRdb retains in-frame clones only, with some absent. This sample has approximately 58,000 clones, with around 84% found just once. The CDR3 sequence is 15 residues long. V lost 4 bases to trimming and J lost 4 bases, with 14 bases between them. The germline gives CDR1 MGHRA, CDR2 YSYEKL. This sequence joins TRBV4-1 and TRBJ1-3; D is unclear. The receptor's source is an adult with an advanced solid tumor such as melanoma, head and neck, liver or kidney cancer. Source: CD4+ or CD8+ T cells sorted from blood, taken in a trial of the OX40 agonist ivuxolimab. The CDR3 reads CASSRLQSAGNTIYF. In DNA form, the CDR3 reads TGCGCCAGCAGCCGACTACAAAGCGCCGGAAACACCATATATTTT.